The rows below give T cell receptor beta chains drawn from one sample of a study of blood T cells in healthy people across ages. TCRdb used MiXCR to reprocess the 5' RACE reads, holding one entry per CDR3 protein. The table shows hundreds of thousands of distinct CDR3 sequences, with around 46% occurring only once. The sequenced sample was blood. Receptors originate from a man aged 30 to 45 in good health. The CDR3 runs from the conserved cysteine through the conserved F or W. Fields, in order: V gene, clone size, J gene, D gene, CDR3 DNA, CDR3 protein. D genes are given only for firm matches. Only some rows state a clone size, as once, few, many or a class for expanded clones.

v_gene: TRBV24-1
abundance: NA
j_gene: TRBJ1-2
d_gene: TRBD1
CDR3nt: TGTGCCACCAGTGATCCCCAGGGGGATGTAAGTGGCTACACCTTC
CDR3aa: CATSDPQGDVSGYTF

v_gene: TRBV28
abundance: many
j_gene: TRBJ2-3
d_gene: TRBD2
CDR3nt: TGTGCCAGCAGGTCTACCTCTAGCGGGGGAACAGATACGCAGTATTTT
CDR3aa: CASRSTSSGGTDTQYF

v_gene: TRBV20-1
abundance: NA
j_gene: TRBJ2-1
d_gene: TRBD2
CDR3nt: TGCAGTGCTAAGCGGGGAGGGGCCTACAATGAGCAGTTCTTC
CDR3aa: CSAKRGGAYNEQFF

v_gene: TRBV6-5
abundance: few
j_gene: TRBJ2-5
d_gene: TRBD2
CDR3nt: TGTGCCAGCAGGCGGATGGGAGGGGAGACCCAGTACTTC
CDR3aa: CASRRMGGETQYF

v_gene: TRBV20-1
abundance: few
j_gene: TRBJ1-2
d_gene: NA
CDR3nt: TGCAGTGCTAGAGGCCCTGACTATGGCTACACCTTC
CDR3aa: CSARGPDYGYTF

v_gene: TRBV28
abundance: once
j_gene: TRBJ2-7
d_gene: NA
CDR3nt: TGTGCCAGCAGTTTGGGCCAGGTTGAATACGAGCAGTACTTC
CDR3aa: CASSLGQVEYEQYF

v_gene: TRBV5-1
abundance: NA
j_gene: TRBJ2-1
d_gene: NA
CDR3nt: TGCGCCGGCAGCTTGGGAGGGGGCACCTACAATGAGCAGTTCTTC
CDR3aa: CAGSLGGGTYNEQFF

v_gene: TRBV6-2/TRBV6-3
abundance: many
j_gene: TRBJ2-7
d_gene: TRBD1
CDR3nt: TGTGCCAGCAGTTACCGGGACAGGGGCCCCTACGAGCAGTACTTC
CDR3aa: CASSYRDRGPYEQYF

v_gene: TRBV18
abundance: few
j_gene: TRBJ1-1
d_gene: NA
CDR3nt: TGTGCCAGCTCACCTTCTAGCGCAGGCGCTTTCTTT
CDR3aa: CASSPSSAGAFF

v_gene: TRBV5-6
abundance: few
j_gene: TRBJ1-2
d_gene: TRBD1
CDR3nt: TGTGCCAGCAGACTTACTAGGGGACAGGGCAACTATGGCTACACCTTC
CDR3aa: CASRLTRGQGNYGYTF

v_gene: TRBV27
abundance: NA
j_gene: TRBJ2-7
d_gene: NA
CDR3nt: TGTGCCAGCAGTTTGGGCCAGGGTACCCTGGCCGAGCAGTACTTC
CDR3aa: CASSLGQGTLAEQYF

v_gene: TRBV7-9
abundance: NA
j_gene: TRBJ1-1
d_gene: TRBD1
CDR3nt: TGTGCCAGCAGCCCGGGACAGATCATGAACACTGAAGCTTTCTTT
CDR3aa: CASSPGQIMNTEAFF

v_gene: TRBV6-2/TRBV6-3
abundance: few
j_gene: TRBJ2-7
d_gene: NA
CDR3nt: TGTGCCAGCAGTTGGGGGGCAGCCTACGAGCAGTACTTC
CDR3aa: CASSWGAAYEQYF

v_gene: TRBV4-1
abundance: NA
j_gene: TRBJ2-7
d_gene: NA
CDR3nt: TGCGCCAGCAGCCATTACAGCGCTCCACCTTACGAGCAGTACTTC
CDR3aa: CASSHYSAPPYEQYF

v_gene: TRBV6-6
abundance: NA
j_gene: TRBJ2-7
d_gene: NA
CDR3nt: TGTGCCAGCAGGACGGGGCAGGGTGGAGACGAGCAGTACTTC
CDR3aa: CASRTGQGGDEQYF

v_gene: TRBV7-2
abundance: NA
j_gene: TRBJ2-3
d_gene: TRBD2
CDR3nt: TGTGCCAGCAGCCGTTATCGGGTAGGGAGGGCTGCAGATACGCAGTATTTT
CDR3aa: CASSRYRVGRAADTQYF

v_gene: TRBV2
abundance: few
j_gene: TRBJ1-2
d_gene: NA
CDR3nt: TGTGCCAGCAGTGAATCGGGGGTCCCTAACTATGGCTACACCTTC
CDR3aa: CASSESGVPNYGYTF

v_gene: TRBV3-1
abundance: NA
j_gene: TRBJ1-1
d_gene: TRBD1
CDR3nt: TGTGCCAGCAGCCGGCAAGGGGGCCTGAACACTGAAGCTTTCTTT
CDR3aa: CASSRQGGLNTEAFF

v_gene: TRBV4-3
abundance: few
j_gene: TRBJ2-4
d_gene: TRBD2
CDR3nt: TGCGCCAGCAGCCCGGAATACGCTAGCGGGGAAAACATTCAGTACTTC
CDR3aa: CASSPEYASGENIQYF

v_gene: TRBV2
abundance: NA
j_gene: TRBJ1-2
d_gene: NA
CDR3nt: TGTGCCACCCGAAACGCCTATGGCTACACCTTC
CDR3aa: CATRNAYGYTF

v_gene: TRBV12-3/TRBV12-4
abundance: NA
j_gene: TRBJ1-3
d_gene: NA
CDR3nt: TGTGCCAGCAGTCCCACCGGGAGCGGAAACACCATATATTTT
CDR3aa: CASSPTGSGNTIYF

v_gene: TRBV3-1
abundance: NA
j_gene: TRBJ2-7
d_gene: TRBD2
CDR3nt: TGTGCCAGCAGCAGAGGGACTAGCGGGAAATCCTACGAGCAGTACTTC
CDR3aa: CASSRGTSGKSYEQYF

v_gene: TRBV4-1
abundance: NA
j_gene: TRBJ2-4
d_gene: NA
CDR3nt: TGCGCCAGCAGCCAGTCCGGGTCGGAATTCGTAGAGCAGTACTTC
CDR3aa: CASSQSGSEFVEQYF

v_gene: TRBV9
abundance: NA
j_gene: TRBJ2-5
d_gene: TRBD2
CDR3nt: TGTGCCAGCAGCCCCGGTAGCGGGGGGGCCTTAGAGACCCAGTACTTC
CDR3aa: CASSPGSGGALETQYF